This T cell receptor beta chain derives from a study of cytomegalovirus exposure and HLA in healthy donors. The germline V gene encodes CDR1 SGHNT and CDR2 YYREEE (reference sequence). The CDR3 extends over 20 amino acids. The V segment lost 0 bases and the J segment 5 bases; nucleotides outside the gene matches: 12. Amplification used 60 Vbeta primers and 13 Jbeta primers. Clones were read by immunoSEQ multiplex PCR, and TCRdb kept only the in-frame ones, dropping some. Here the sample spans more than 90,000 clones, approximately 80% being singletons. The sequencing input was PBMCs. The sequence was collected from a middle-aged woman in good health and CMV-seronegative. This sequence joins TRBV5-4 and TRBJ2-1; 15 positions agree with TRBD2. In DNA form, the CDR3 reads TGTGCCAGCAGCTTGGCCCGGTTCGGACTAGCGGGAGGGAACGACAATGAGCAGTTCTTC. Its translation: CASSLARFGLAGGNDNEQFF.